These 3 T cell receptor beta chains originate from one sample sequenced in a study of blood T cell repertoires in COVID-19. Repertoires were generated with immunoSEQ multiplex PCR, while TCRdb's copy carries only in-frame clones and drops some. The sample gives 35,000 to 55,000 clones, about 85% of which show up once; about 13% is in the top ten. Sample: peripheral blood. Receptors originate from a woman in her 70s in a cohort sampled during active COVID-19.

This sequence joins TRBV5-1 and TRBJ2-3; 9 nucleotides agree with TRBD1. Germline V CDR1 and CDR2: SGHRS, YFSETQ. CDR3 length: 16 amino acids. With V trimmed by 4 bases and J by 0 bases, 6 bases remained unmatched. The CDR3 loop reads CASSRNRGRSTDTQYF. CDR3 coding DNA: TGCGCCAGCAGCCGGAACAGGGGGCGAAGCACAGATACGCAGTATTTT.

The chain is built from TRBV20-1 and TRBJ2-1; TRBD1 is a possible D gene (5 bases). Germline loops: CDR1 DFQATT, CDR2 SNEGSKA (reference sequence). Between the trimmed V and J ends, which lost 6 bases and 10 bases, there was a span of 13 bases. CDR3 length: 11 amino acids. The chain's CDR3 is CSAPGSREQFF. DNA of the CDR3: TGCAGTGCCCCAGGGTCTCGGGAGCAGTTCTTC.

The rearrangement joins TRBV4-1 to TRBJ2-3; D may be TRBD1 (6 bases). Trimming cost V 1 base and J 4 bases, with 12 bases left between them. Looked up from germline, CDR1 is MGHRA and CDR2 is YSYEKL. The CDR3 runs to 15 residues. CDR3 bases: TGCGCCAGCAGCCAAGGGGGGCAGGAGGCAGATACGCAGTATTTT. Translation gives CASSQGGQEADTQYF.